The entry that follows covers one T cell receptor beta chain sequence. Libraries were prepared by immunoSEQ multiplex PCR; TCRdb keeps only in-frame clonotypes and omits some of them. The sample shows tens of thousands of clones, 80% to 90% of them seen only once. The sample originates from a study of blood T cell repertoires in COVID-19. About the study: Nucleic acid was either cDNA or gDNA, and it came from T cells, B-cell-depleted T cells, or PBMCs.

The CDR3 runs 14 residues. V shed 8 bases and J shed 5 bases, with 19 bases lying between them. Germline loops: CDR1 SNHLY, CDR2 FYNNEI. This TCR was recovered from a woman aged 55 to 70 with acute or convalescent COVID-19. The J gene is TRBJ2-7, the V gene TRBV2; no clear D gene. The sequencing input was peripheral blood. CDR3 residues: CASVIGSMPDEQYF. As DNA, the CDR3 is TGTGCCAGCGTTATCGGGTCCATGCCGGACGAGCAGTACTTC.